Below are 20 T cell receptor beta chains sequenced from a single sample in a study of shared clonotypes between healthy human individuals. Assay: immunoSEQ multiplex PCR; the TCRdb copy retains only in-frame clones and omits some. The data contain some 1.4 million clones, approximately 96% of them singletons. The sequencing sample was made of naive CD4+ T cells sorted from blood. Subset described: CD45RA+ positively selected. The receptors were gathered from a young man in good health.

The chain combines TRBV9 with TRBJ2-1; D uncertain. The V and J ends lost 5 bases and 0 bases respectively, with 9 bases between them. Germline CDR1 reads SGDLS; CDR2 reads YYNGEE. This CDR3 comprises 14 residues. The CDR3 loop reads CASSPSSSYNEQFF. Here the CDR3 DNA reads TGTGCCAGCAGTCCTAGTAGCTCCTACAATGAGCAGTTCTTC.

J is TRBJ1-5 and V is TRBV10-1; no reliable D call. The CDR3 spans 13 residues. V lost 5 bases and J lost 5, with 10 bases in between. Germline CDR1 WNHNN, CDR2 SYGVQD (reference sequence). The chain's CDR3 is CASSQGLHQPQHF. CDR3 bases: TGCGCCAGCAGTCAAGGGTTACATCAGCCCCAGCATTTT.

The rearrangement joins TRBV18 to TRBJ2-1; 12 bases match TRBD2. Trimming took 4 bases from V and 7 from J; bases not matched to a gene: 8. This CDR3 contains 16 residues. Germline assignment: CDR1 KGHSH and CDR2 LQKENI. In DNA form, the CDR3 reads TGTGCCAGCTCACTTCCCCGACTAGCGGGAGAGAATGAGCAGTTCTTC. It specifies CASSLPRLAGENEQFF.

Concerning this clone: Other DNA sequences in the sample encode the same CDR3. The genes are TRBV6-4 and TRBJ2-1, with D tentatively TRBD2 (5 bases). The germline V and J ends were trimmed by 4 bases and 7 bases, with 11 bases remaining between them. The CDR3 loop spans 13 amino acids. Germline CDR1 reads MRHNA; CDR2 reads SNTAGT. The CDR3 DNA follows: TGTGCCAGCAGTGGCCTCCGAGGGAATGAGCAGTTCTTC. Encoded protein: CASSGLRGNEQFF.

This clone is a singleton in its sample. This chain uses TRBV4-3 with TRBJ1-2; D might be TRBD1 (6 bases). Germline V gene sequence: CDR1 LGHNA, CDR2 YSLEER. The CDR3 is 18 residues long. V was clipped by 0 bases and J by 0 bases, with 17 bases between them. The CDR3 sequence is CASSQDEGRGGSNYGYTF. In nucleotides, the CDR3 is TGCGCCAGCAGCCAAGATGAGGGCCGAGGGGGGTCTAACTATGGCTACACCTTC.

This clone was counted a single time. This chain connects TRBV5-4 to TRBJ2-1, with D possibly TRBD2 on 6 matching bases. V lost 7 bases and J 6 bases, leaving 20 bases between the germline ends. CDR1 is SGHNT, CDR2 YYREEE, per germline (reference sequence). CDR3 length: 15 amino acids. Here the CDR3 reads CASGPGASSSNEQFF. The CDR3 bases are TGTGCCAGCGGCCCGGGAGCATCTTCTTCCAATGAGCAGTTCTTC.

The rearrangement joins TRBV7-9 to TRBJ2-3; D gene unclear. Germline V lookup: CDR1 SEHNR, CDR2 FQNEAQ (reference sequence). The CDR3 loop spans 17 amino acids. With 2 bases removed from V and 7 bases from J, the gap between germline ends came to 22 bases. Here the CDR3 reads CASSLSRSFVRVYTQYF. CDR3 coding DNA: TGTGCCAGCAGCTTATCGCGATCCTTCGTCCGGGTTTATACGCAGTATTTT.

The rearrangement joins TRBV5-1 to TRBJ1-1; a possible D gene is TRBD1 (5 bases). Germline CDR1 SGHRS, CDR2 YFSETQ. The CDR3 spans 15 residues. Trimming took 1 base from V and 1 from J, leaving 11 bases between them. The CDR3 DNA follows: TGCGCCAGCAGCTTGTCGGGACGGGAGAACACTGAAGCTTTCTTT. Translation gives CASSLSGRENTEAFF. The complete variable domain, with remaining parts taken from reference TRBV5-1 and TRBJ1-1, reads KAGVTQTPRYLIKTRGQQVTLSCSPISGHRSVSWYQQTPGQGLQFLFEYFSETQRNKGNFPGRFSGRQFSNSRSEMNVSTLELGDSALYLCASSLSGRENTEAFFGQGTRLTVV.

This clone was recorded only once. The same CDR3 is also encoded by other DNA sequences in this sample. V and J are TRBV18 and TRBJ1-2; 9 bases are a match to TRBD1. Germline loops: CDR1 KGHSH, CDR2 LQKENI. Trimming at V came to 3 bases and at J to 2 bases, leaving 1 base not matched to a gene. This CDR3 has 14 amino acids. The CDR3 DNA sequence: TGTGCCAGCTCACCGGGACAGGGAAACTATGGCTACACCTTC. Its protein is CASSPGQGNYGYTF.

The V and J genes are TRBV6-6 and TRBJ1-5, with D maybe TRBD1 (5 bases). Trimming took off 0 bases at V and 6 bases at J, with 15 bases between the two ends. The length of the CDR3 is 16 residues. Per germline, CDR1 MNHNY and CDR2 SVGAGI (reference sequence). The CDR3 DNA reads as TGTGCCAGCAGTTACTCGTTGAGACAGAGCTTTCAGCCCCAGCATTTT. Translating it yields CASSYSLRQSFQPQHF.

The rearrangement links TRBV20-1 to TRBJ2-7; D is uncertain. CDR1 and CDR2 from the germline V gene are DFQATT and SNEGSKA (reference sequence). Between the trimmed V and J ends, which lost 1 base and 6 bases, there was a span of 7 bases. The CDR3 runs to 11 residues. The CDR3 sequence is CSARVLSEQYF. CDR3 sequence (DNA): TGCAGTGCTAGAGTCCTCTCCGAGCAGTACTTC.

The chain employs TRBV11-2 and TRBJ2-5, with 11 bases fitting TRBD2. CDR1 is SGHAT and CDR2 is FQNNGV in the germline V gene. This CDR3 has 15 amino acids. J was trimmed by 3 bases and V by 1 base; bases with no gene match: 1. As DNA, the CDR3 is TGTGCCAGCAGCTTAGCGACTAGCGGGGAAGAGACCCAGTACTTC. It translates to CASSLATSGEETQYF. Full variable domain (remainder filled in from reference TRBV11-2 and TRBJ2-5): EAGVAQSPRYKIIEKRQSVAFWCNPISGHATLYWYQQILGQGPKLLIQFQNNGVVDDSQLPKDRFSAERLKGVDSTLKIQPAKLEDSAVYLCASSLATSGEETQYFGPGTRLLVL.

CDR3 sequence reads: CATGRPSNQPQHF. The CDR3 DNA reads TGTGCCACAGGTAGGCCTAGCAATCAGCCCCAGCATTTT. This sequence joins TRBV15 and TRBJ1-5; D ambiguous. Germline CDR1 is LNHNV and CDR2 is YYDKDF (reference sequence). The CDR3 consists of 13 residues. Trimming took off 9 bases at V and 0 bases at J, with 9 bases between the two ends.

The chain employs TRBV28 and TRBJ2-3; maybe TRBD2 (5 bases). The CDR3 length is 18 residues. V was trimmed by 5 bases and J by 6 bases, leaving 27 bases between them. Looked up from germline, CDR1 is MDHEN and CDR2 is SYDVKM. CDR3 loop: CASSPPGGLGSEVDTQYF. The CDR3 coding sequence is TGTGCCAGCAGTCCCCCTGGTGGACTTGGTTCGGAGGTGGATACGCAGTATTTT.

The chain joins TRBV5-1 to TRBJ2-1, with 9 nucleotides matching TRBD1. Germline trimming cut 0 bases from V and 4 bases from J; bases unmatched to any gene: 2. Germline values: CDR1 SGHRS, CDR2 YFSETQ. This CDR3 is 15 amino acids long. CDR3 protein: CASSLGTGEYNEQFF. The CDR3 DNA reads TGCGCCAGCAGCTTGGGGACAGGGGAATACAATGAGCAGTTCTTC. Filled out from reference TRBV5-1 and TRBJ2-1, the complete variable domain reads KAGVTQTPRYLIKTRGQQVTLSCSPISGHRSVSWYQQTPGQGLQFLFEYFSETQRNKGNFPGRFSGRQFSNSRSEMNVSTLELGDSALYLCASSLGTGEYNEQFFGPGTRLTVL.

The rearrangement joins TRBV5-6 to TRBJ2-7; 11 nucleotides line up with TRBD2. CDR3 length: 19 amino acids. CDR1 and CDR2 (germline): SGHDT, YYEEEE. V dropped 2 bases and J dropped 0; count of bases not matched to a gene: 13. CDR3 sequence (DNA): TGTGCCAGCAGCTTCGAAATACCGGGACTAGCGGCAAACTCCTACGAGCAGTACTTC. Its protein is CASSFEIPGLAANSYEQYF.

The chain joins TRBV6-1 to TRBJ2-7; weak D call: TRBD1 (5 bases). Trimming took 1 base from V and 5 from J, leaving 12 bases between them. This CDR3 has 14 amino acids. Germline CDR1 is MNHNS and CDR2 is SASEGT. The CDR3 sequence is CASSEVRARDEQYF. The DNA for the CDR3 is TGTGCCAGCAGTGAAGTTAGGGCCAGGGACGAGCAGTACTTC.

The CDR3 DNA sequence: TGTGCCAGCAGTCTTAGCGGGAGTTACTCCTACAATGAGCAGTTCTTC. Translating it yields CASSLSGSYSYNEQFF. The J gene is TRBJ2-1, the V gene TRBV27, with 9 bases identical to TRBD2. Germline V gives CDR1 MNHEY, CDR2 SMNVEV (reference sequence). J gave up 0 bases and V 5 bases, and 5 bases lay outside the gene matches. The CDR3 extends over 16 amino acids.

This chain uses TRBV15 with TRBJ1-4; possibly TRBD1 for D (6 bases). V was pared by 5 bases and J by 0 bases, with 16 bases between. The CDR3 has 17 residues. The V gene's germline CDR1 is LNHNV and CDR2 YYDKDF (reference sequence). The DNA for the CDR3 is TGTGCCACCAGCGGACTACCTGGACAGCCAACTAATGAAAAACTGTTTTTT. Amino acid sequence: CATSGLPGQPTNEKLFF.

The V call is TRBV11-2, the J call TRBJ1-5, with 8 nucleotides matching TRBD1. V lost 5 bases to trimming and J lost 5 bases; unmatched junction nucleotides: 11. Germline V CDR1 and CDR2: SGHAT, FQNNGV. CDR3 length: 16 residues. CDR3 DNA: TGTGCCAGCAGCCCAGGGGACAGGTTCCTGGATCAGCCCCAGCATTTT. This gives the protein CASSPGDRFLDQPQHF. The variable domain in full, with the rest retrieved from reference TRBV11-2 and TRBJ1-5, is EAGVAQSPRYKIIEKRQSVAFWCNPISGHATLYWYQQILGQGPKLLIQFQNNGVVDDSQLPKDRFSAERLKGVDSTLKIQPAKLEDSAVYLCASSPGDRFLDQPQHFGDGTRLSIL.